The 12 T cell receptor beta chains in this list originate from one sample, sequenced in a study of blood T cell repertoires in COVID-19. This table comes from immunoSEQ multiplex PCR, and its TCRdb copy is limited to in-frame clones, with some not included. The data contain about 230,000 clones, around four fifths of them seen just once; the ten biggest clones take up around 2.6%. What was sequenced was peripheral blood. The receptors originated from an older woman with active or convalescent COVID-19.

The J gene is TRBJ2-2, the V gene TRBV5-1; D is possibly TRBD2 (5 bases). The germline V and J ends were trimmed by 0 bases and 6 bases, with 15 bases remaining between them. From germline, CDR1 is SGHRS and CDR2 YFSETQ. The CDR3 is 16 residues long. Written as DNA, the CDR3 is TGCGCCAGCAGCTTGGATCGGGGTCGTAGGGCCGGGGAGCTGTTTTTT. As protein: CASSLDRGRRAGELFF.

The CDR3 coding sequence is TGTGCCAGCAGCGTACAGGGAACTGGCTACACCTTC. Translated: CASSVQGTGYTF. V is TRBV9 and J is TRBJ1-2; a possible D gene is TRBD1 (5 bases). V was cut by 1 base and J by 7 bases, with 8 bases left in between. There are 12 residues in the CDR3. Germline CDR1 SGDLS, CDR2 YYNGEE.

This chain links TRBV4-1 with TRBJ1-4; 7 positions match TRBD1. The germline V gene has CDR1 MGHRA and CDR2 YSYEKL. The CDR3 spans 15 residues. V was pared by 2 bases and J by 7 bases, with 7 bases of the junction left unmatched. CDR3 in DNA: TGCGCCAGCAGCCAATCTGGGACAGCCGGTGAAAAACTGTTTTTT. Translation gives CASSQSGTAGEKLFF.

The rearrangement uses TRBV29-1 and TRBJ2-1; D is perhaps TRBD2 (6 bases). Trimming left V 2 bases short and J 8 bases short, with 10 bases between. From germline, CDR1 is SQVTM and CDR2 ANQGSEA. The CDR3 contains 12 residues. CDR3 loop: CSVERLVYEQFF. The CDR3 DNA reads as TGCAGCGTTGAAAGACTAGTTTATGAGCAGTTCTTC.

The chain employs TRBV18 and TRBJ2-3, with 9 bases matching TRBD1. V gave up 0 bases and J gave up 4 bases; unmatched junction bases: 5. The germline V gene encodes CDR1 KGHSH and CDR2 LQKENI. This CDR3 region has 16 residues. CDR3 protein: CASSPPGGTGPDTQYF. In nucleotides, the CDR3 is TGTGCCAGCTCACCACCGGGGGGGACAGGGCCAGATACGCAGTATTTT. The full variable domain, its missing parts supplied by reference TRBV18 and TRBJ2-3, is NAGVMQNPRHLVRRRGQEARLRCSPMKGHSHVYWYRQLPEEGLKFMVYLQKENIIDESGMPKERFSAEFPKEGPSILRIQQVVRGDSAAYFCASSPPGGTGPDTQYFGPGTRLTVL.

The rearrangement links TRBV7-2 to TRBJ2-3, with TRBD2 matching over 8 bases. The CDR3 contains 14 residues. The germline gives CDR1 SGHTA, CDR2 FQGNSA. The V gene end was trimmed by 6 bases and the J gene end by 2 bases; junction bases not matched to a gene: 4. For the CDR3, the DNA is TGTGCCAGCAGGGAGACTAGCGACACAGATACGCAGTATTTT. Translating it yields CASRETSDTDTQYF.

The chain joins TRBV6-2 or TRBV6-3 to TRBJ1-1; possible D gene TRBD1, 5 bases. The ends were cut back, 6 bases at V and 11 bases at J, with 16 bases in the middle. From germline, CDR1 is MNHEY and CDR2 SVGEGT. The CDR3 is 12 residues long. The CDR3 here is CASSQQAPRAFF. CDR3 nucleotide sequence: TGTGCCAGCAGCCAACAGGCCCCTCGCGCTTTCTTT.

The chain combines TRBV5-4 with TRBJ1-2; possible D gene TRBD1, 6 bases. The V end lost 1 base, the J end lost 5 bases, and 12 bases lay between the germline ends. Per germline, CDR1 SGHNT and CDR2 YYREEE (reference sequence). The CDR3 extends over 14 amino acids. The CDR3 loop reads CASSLMGGGYGYTF. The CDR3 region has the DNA TGTGCCAGCAGCTTGATGGGAGGGGGTTATGGCTACACCTTC.

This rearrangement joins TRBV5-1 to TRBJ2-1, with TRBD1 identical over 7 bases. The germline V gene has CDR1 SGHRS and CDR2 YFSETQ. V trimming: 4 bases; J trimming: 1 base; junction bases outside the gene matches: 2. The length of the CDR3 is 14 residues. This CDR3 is CASSRDRSYNEQFF. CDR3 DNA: TGCGCCAGCAGCCGGGACAGATCCTACAATGAGCAGTTCTTC.

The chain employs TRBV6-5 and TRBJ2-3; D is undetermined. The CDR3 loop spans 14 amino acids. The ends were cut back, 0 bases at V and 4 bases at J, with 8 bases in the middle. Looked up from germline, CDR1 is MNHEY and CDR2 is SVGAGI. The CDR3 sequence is CASSYSPTADTQYF. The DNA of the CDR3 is TGTGCCAGCAGTTACTCGCCGACTGCAGATACGCAGTATTTT.

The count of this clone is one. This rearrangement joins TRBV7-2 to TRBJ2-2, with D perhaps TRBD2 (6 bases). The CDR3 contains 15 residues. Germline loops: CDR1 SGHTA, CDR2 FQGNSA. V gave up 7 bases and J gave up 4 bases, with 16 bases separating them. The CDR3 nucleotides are TGTGCCAGCACCCTCATAAGCGGGTTCACCGGGGAGCTGTTTTTT. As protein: CASTLISGFTGELFF.

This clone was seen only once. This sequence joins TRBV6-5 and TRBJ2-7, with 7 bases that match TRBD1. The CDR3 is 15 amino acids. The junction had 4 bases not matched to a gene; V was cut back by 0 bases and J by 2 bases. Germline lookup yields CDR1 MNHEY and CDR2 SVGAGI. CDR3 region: CASSYSWQGAYEQYF. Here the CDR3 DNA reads TGTGCCAGCAGTTACTCGTGGCAGGGGGCCTACGAGCAGTACTTC.